One and the same sample provided the 26 T cell receptor beta chains below, sequenced in a study of cytomegalovirus exposure and HLA in healthy donors. A multiplex PCR was run with 60 Vbeta primers and 13 Jbeta primers. Clones were read by immunoSEQ multiplex PCR, and TCRdb kept only the in-frame ones, dropping some. The table shows about 200,000 clones, with 65% to 90% occurring only once. The specimen sequenced was PBMCs. All receptors come from a woman between 25 and 40 years old in good health and CMV-seronegative.

Of note for this clone: Additional DNA sequences in this sample encode the identical CDR3. The V call is TRBV5-1, the J call TRBJ2-7, with TRBD2 matching over 12 bases. CDR1 and CDR2 from the germline V gene are SGHRS and YFSETQ. This CDR3 spans 18 amino acids. V shed 5 bases and J 4 bases; nucleotides not matched to a gene: 16. This chain's CDR3 is CASRPTSGGTQSPYEQYF. CDR3 coding DNA: TGCGCCAGCAGGCCCACTAGCGGGGGGACCCAATCTCCGTACGAGCAGTACTTC.

As regards this clone: Compared with germline, one end of the junction differs, possibly owing to a read error. This sequence joins TRBV14 and TRBJ2-7, with a possible D match to TRBD2 (6 bases). CDR1 is SGHDN, CDR2 FVKESK, per germline. The CDR3 sequence is 16 residues long. The CDR3 DNA sequence: TGTGCCAGCAGCGCGCATGGGACTGCTAAATCCTTCGAGCAGTACTTC. Encoded protein: CASSAHGTAKSFEQYF. Combining the CDR3 with reference TRBV14 and TRBJ2-7 gives the whole variable domain EAGVTQFPSHSVIEKGQTVTLRCDPISGHDNLYWYRRVMGKEIKFLLHFVKESKQDESGMPNNRFLAERTGGTYSTLKVQPAELEDSGVYFCASSAHGTAKSFEQYFGPGTRLTVT.

The rearrangement links TRBV15 to TRBJ2-5; tentatively, D is TRBD1 (5 bases). Deletions cut 5 bases from V and 3 bases from J, with 13 bases between. The CDR3 consists of 14 residues. CDR1 is LNHNV and CDR2 is YYDKDF in the germline V gene (reference sequence). DNA of the CDR3: TGTGCCACCAGCTCCGGACATAGAGAAGAGACCCAGTACTTC. Residues: CATSSGHREETQYF.

This chain connects TRBV7-9 to TRBJ2-2; no clear D. The V gene's germline CDR1 is SEHNR and CDR2 FQNEAQ (reference sequence). This CDR3 has 16 residues. Trimming removed 10 bases at V and 5 bases at J, with 23 bases between. As DNA, the CDR3 is TGTGCCACCAACTTTAATCAGGATTTCGTTACCGGGGAGCTGTTTTTT. Amino acids: CATNFNQDFVTGELFF.

The chain employs TRBV20-1 and TRBJ2-3; D call uncertain. Germline V CDR1 and CDR2: DFQATT, SNEGSKA (reference sequence). This CDR3 is built from 11 residues. This CDR3 reads CSRYRADTQYF. The CDR3 DNA reads TGCAGCCGCTATAGAGCAGATACGCAGTATTTT.

The rearrangement uses TRBV28 and TRBJ2-1, with D tentatively TRBD1 (6 bases). Germline CDR1 and CDR2: MDHEN and SYDVKM. Trimming cost V 6 bases and J 5 bases, with 11 bases left between them. The CDR3 length is 13 residues. The CDR3 is CASRQQGDNEQFF. The CDR3 DNA follows: TGTGCCAGCAGGCAACAGGGTGACAATGAGCAGTTCTTC.

The chain employs TRBV6-1 and TRBJ2-7, with 7 bases identical to TRBD1. CDR1 and CDR2 from the germline V gene are MNHNS and SASEGT. The CDR3 covers 13 residues. V shed 7 bases, J shed 3 bases, and the junction held 6 bases outside the gene matches. The DNA of the CDR3 is TGTGCCAGCATTTCGGGACAGAACTACGAGCAGTACTTC. Protein: CASISGQNYEQYF.

This clone was observed a single time. CDR3 in amino acids: CATSRGGTEHWSGSNQPQHF. The CDR3 nucleotides read TGTGCCACCAGCAGAGGAGGGACAGAACATTGGTCCGGGAGCAATCAGCCCCAGCATTTT. The rearrangement links TRBV15 to TRBJ1-5, with 7 bases fitting TRBD1. The CDR3 consists of 20 residues. Germline values: CDR1 LNHNV, CDR2 YYDKDF (reference sequence). J gave up 1 base and V 1 base, and 16 bases lay outside the gene matches.

This clone was counted ten times or more. This chain connects TRBV4-1 to TRBJ2-4; a weak D match, TRBD1 (6 bases). The germline V and J ends were trimmed by 0 bases and 13 bases, with 16 bases remaining between them. The germline V gene encodes CDR1 MGHRA and CDR2 YSYEKL. This CDR3 has 14 amino acids. The CDR3 is CASSQEWGLRGQYF. In nucleotides, the CDR3 is TGCGCCAGCAGCCAAGAATGGGGGTTGAGGGGGCAGTACTTC.

This clone was counted a single time. The rearrangement joins TRBV7-2 to TRBJ2-2; 9 positions agree with TRBD1. CDR3 length equals 17 residues. V dropped 0 bases and J dropped 13; count of bases not matched to a gene: 15. Germline V gene lookup returns CDR1 SGHTA and CDR2 FQGNSA. The CDR3 spells CASSLAVGQGIDWGLFF. The CDR3 DNA follows: TGTGCCAGCAGCTTAGCGGTGGGACAGGGTATAGATTGGGGGCTGTTTTTT.

This clone has only a few counts. V gene TRBV11-2 combines with J gene TRBJ2-5, with D possibly TRBD2 on 6 matching bases. V dropped 3 bases and J dropped 5 bases, with 16 bases sitting between them. Germline loops: CDR1 SGHAT, CDR2 FQNNGV. The CDR3 is made up of 15 amino acids. CDR3: CASSFSTSRVETQYF. The CDR3 DNA reads as TGTGCCAGCAGCTTCTCCACTAGCAGGGTGGAGACCCAGTACTTC.

The V gene is TRBV4-2, the J gene TRBJ2-3; D is perhaps TRBD2 (6 bases). V was trimmed by 5 bases and J by 5 bases, leaving 23 bases between them. CDR1 and CDR2 (germline): LGHNA, YNFKEQ. This CDR3 is built from 17 residues. This CDR3 reads CASSTLMHGGRGDTQYF. The CDR3, as DNA: TGTGCCAGCAGCACCCTCATGCACGGGGGTCGGGGAGATACGCAGTATTTT.

CDR3 bases: TGTGCCAGCAGTTTTGGGACAGGTCGAAATCAGCCCCAGCATTTT. It yields the protein CASSFGTGRNQPQHF. The chain is built from TRBV28 and TRBJ1-5, with TRBD1 matching 8 bases. With V trimmed by 3 bases and J by 4 bases, 5 bases remained unmatched. CDR3 size: 15 residues. CDR1 and CDR2 (germline): MDHEN, SYDVKM.

The chain uses TRBV28 and TRBJ2-2, with D perhaps TRBD2 (6 bases). Between the trimmed V and J ends, which lost 10 bases and 6 bases, there was a span of 15 bases. Per the germline V gene, CDR1 is MDHEN and CDR2 is SYDVKM. The CDR3 extends over 13 amino acids. The CDR3 bases are TGTGCCATTCAACGGGAGCCGCCCGGGGAGCTGTTTTTT. Translation gives CAIQREPPGELFF.

Points on this clone: Compared with germline, one end of the junction differs, possibly owing to a read error. This chain links TRBV11-1 with TRBJ1-1; D not resolved. This CDR3 is built from 15 residues. In germline, CDR1 is SGHAT, CDR2 FQDESV (reference sequence). CDR3: CASSLAGEMGTEAFF. The CDR3, as DNA: TGTGCCAGCAGCCTAGCCGGAGAAATGGGCACTGAAGCTTTCTTT. The full variable domain, rest sourced from reference TRBV11-1 and TRBJ1-1, is EAEVAQSPRYKITEKSQAVAFWCDPISGHATLYWYRQILGQGPELLVQFQDESVVDDSQLPKDRFSAERLKGVDSTLKIQPAELGDSAMYLCASSLAGEMGTEAFFGQGTRLTVV.

V and J are TRBV19 and TRBJ1-5, with D possibly matching TRBD1 (6 bases). Germline V CDR1 and CDR2: LNHDA, SQIVND (reference sequence). The CDR3 has 14 amino acids. Trimming shortened V by 6 bases and J by 0 bases, and 9 bases separated the two germline ends. This CDR3 is CASSGQLSNQPQHF. The CDR3 DNA is TGTGCCAGTAGCGGACAGCTTAGCAATCAGCCCCAGCATTTT.

About this clone itself: At one boundary the junction diverges from the germline segment, which might be a read error. The chain recombines TRBV7-7 with TRBJ2-7, with 10 positions matching TRBD1. Per the germline V gene, CDR1 is SSHAT and CDR2 is FNYEAQ (reference sequence). CDR3 length equals 16 residues. Here the CDR3 DNA reads TGTGCTAGCAGCTTAGTATCTCGGGACAGGGGTGGCGAGCAGTACTTC. Its protein product is CASSLVSRDRGGEQYF.

V is TRBV28 and J is TRBJ2-7, with D maybe TRBD2 (5 bases). Germline V lookup: CDR1 MDHEN, CDR2 SYDVKM. This CDR3 region has 13 residues. The V end was cut by 6 bases, the J end by 3 bases, with 12 bases between. The DNA of the CDR3 is TGTGCCAGCAGCCGTGCGGGCCTCTACGAGCAGTACTTC. Translating it yields CASSRAGLYEQYF.

The chain has TRBV14 and TRBJ1-1; D not resolved. CDR1 is SGHDN and CDR2 is FVKESK in the germline V gene. The CDR3 runs 18 residues. V lost 0 bases to trimming and J lost 5 bases, with 22 bases between them. The CDR3 here is CASSQETLLIGRRTEAFF. DNA for the CDR3: TGTGCCAGCAGCCAAGAAACCCTCTTAATCGGCAGGCGTACTGAAGCTTTCTTT.

The chain uses TRBV7-6 and TRBJ2-3, with 9 nucleotides matching TRBD2. J was trimmed by 4 bases and V by 1 base; bases with no gene match: 15. CDR1 and CDR2 from the germline V gene are SGHVS and FNYEAQ. The length of the CDR3 is 19 residues. The CDR3: CASSLVVYLAGGLPDTQYF. The CDR3 coding sequence is TGTGCCAGCAGCTTAGTAGTCTATCTGGCGGGGGGGCTCCCAGATACGCAGTATTTT. Together with reference TRBV7-6 and TRBJ2-3, the CDR3 gives the full variable domain: GAGVSQSPRYKVTKRGQDVALRCDPISGHVSLYWYRQALGQGPEFLTYFNYEAQQDKSGLPNDRFSAERPEGSISTLTIQRTEQRDSAMYRCASSLVVYLAGGLPDTQYFGPGTRLTVL.

Notes on this clone: The junction departs from germline at one end; a sequencing error may be responsible. The rearrangement uses TRBV5-1 and TRBJ2-1; D is perhaps TRBD1 (6 bases). This CDR3 has 15 residues. CDR1 and CDR2 from the germline V gene are SGHRS and YFSETQ. The CDR3 region has the DNA TGCGTCAGCAGCCAGGGACAACACTCCTACAATGAGCAGTTCTTC. Its protein is CVSSQGQHSYNEQFF.

The chain carries TRBV5-8 and TRBJ2-7; D perhaps matches TRBD1 (5 bases). The germline V gene has CDR1 SGHTS and CDR2 YDEGEE. The CDR3 runs to 14 residues. Trimming took 1 base from V and 5 from J, leaving 13 bases between them. In DNA form, the CDR3 reads TGTGCCAGCAGCTTGCTGAAAGGGGCAAACGAGCAGTACTTC. Translating gives CASSLLKGANEQYF.

The chain uses TRBV10-3 and TRBJ1-1; 7 nucleotides agree with TRBD1. CDR1 is ENHRY, CDR2 SYGVKD, per germline. This CDR3 has 16 residues. V was clipped by 6 bases and J by 8 bases; unmatched bases: 18. For the CDR3, the DNA is TGTGCCATCAGCGGGGCGGCAGGACAGGTGGGAATCGAAGCTTTCTTT. It codes for CAISGAAGQVGIEAFF.

This chain links TRBV6-6 with TRBJ1-1; tentative D call: TRBD1 (6 bases). V was shortened by 6 bases and J by 7 bases, with 12 bases between the two germline ends. The CDR3 is made up of 12 amino acids. From germline, CDR1 is MNHNY and CDR2 SVGAGI (reference sequence). The CDR3 here is CASSKRDIEAFF. CDR3 in DNA: TGTGCCAGCAGCAAACGGGACATTGAAGCTTTCTTT.

This rearrangement joins TRBV19 to TRBJ2-7, with a possible D match to TRBD2 (6 bases). Germline CDR1 and CDR2: LNHDA and SQIVND (reference sequence). The V gene lost 1 base and the J gene lost 0 bases, with 10 bases spanning the gap. CDR3 length equals 15 residues. CDR3 sequence (DNA): TGTGCCAGTAGTATAGGTAGCGGACTCTCCTACGAGCAGTACTTC. As protein: CASSIGSGLSYEQYF.

The rearrangement joins TRBV9 to TRBJ2-4; 14 bases are a match to TRBD2. The V gene end was trimmed by 0 bases and the J gene end by 12 bases; junction bases not matched to a gene: 5. The CDR3 covers 15 residues. CDR1 and CDR2 from the germline V gene are SGDLS and YYNGEE. CDR3 amino acids: CASSVGRLAGGTQYF. CDR3 sequence (DNA): TGTGCCAGCAGCGTAGGGAGACTAGCGGGAGGGACTCAGTACTTC.